These 30 T cell receptor beta chains were sequenced from one sample in a study of blood T cell repertoires in COVID-19. Measured with immunoSEQ multiplex PCR; TCRdb has only the in-frame clones, and not every one. The profile shows 140,000 to 150,000 clones, roughly 80% of them singletons. Sequencing was done on a sample of peripheral blood. Receptor source: a human donor in a cohort sampled during active COVID-19.

The genes are TRBV7-8 and TRBJ1-1, with 8 bases fitting TRBD1. Germline lookup yields CDR1 SGHVS and CDR2 FQNEAQ. Trimming at V came to 5 bases and at J to 0 bases, leaving 5 bases not matched to a gene. The CDR3 has 15 amino acids. The CDR3 DNA is TGTGCCAGCAGCCCGCGGACAGGGATGAACACTGAAGCTTTCTTT. The encoded protein is CASSPRTGMNTEAFF.

The chain employs TRBV5-8 and TRBJ2-5; TRBD2 aligns across 10 bases. Germline CDR1 and CDR2: SGHTS and YDEGEE. V was pared by 4 bases and J by 2 bases, with 8 bases of the junction left unmatched. This CDR3 has 16 amino acids. CDR3 nucleotide sequence: TGTGCCAGCAGCGCACCAGGACTAGCGGTACAAGAGACCCAGTACTTC. Protein product: CASSAPGLAVQETQYF.

This sequence joins TRBV28 and TRBJ1-5, with D tentatively TRBD1 (6 bases). Per the germline V gene, CDR1 is MDHEN and CDR2 is SYDVKM. V lost 5 bases to trimming and J lost 6 bases, with 17 bases between them. CDR3 length: 15 residues. In DNA, the CDR3 is TGTGCCAGCAGTAGCTTGGGGGCTCGTGGTCAGCCCCAGCATTTT. Its protein is CASSSLGARGQPQHF.

In this sample, this clone turned up a few times. The rearrangement links TRBV19 to TRBJ1-5; TRBD1 might be the D (6 bases). V was clipped by 4 bases and J by 5 bases, with 9 bases between them. Germline V gives CDR1 LNHDA, CDR2 SQIVND (reference sequence). The CDR3 loop spans 13 amino acids. CDR3 sequence reads: CASSTRTDQPQHF. The CDR3 DNA follows: TGTGCCAGTAGTACCAGGACAGATCAGCCCCAGCATTTT.

The rearrangement uses TRBV7-3 and TRBJ1-2, with 7 nucleotides matching TRBD1. Germline V gene lookup returns CDR1 SGHTA and CDR2 FQGTGA. Trimming at V came to 2 bases and at J to 6 bases, leaving 12 bases not matched to a gene. This CDR3 has 16 residues. CDR3 region: CASSLGSRQGDDGYTF. In nucleotides, the CDR3 is TGTGCCAGCAGCTTAGGCTCACGACAGGGTGATGATGGCTACACCTTC.

V usage is TRBV3-1 (or the pseudogene TRBV3-2) and J usage is TRBJ2-1; D may be TRBD2 (6 bases). The CDR3 consists of 15 residues. Between the trimmed V and J ends, which lost 3 bases and 4 bases, there was a span of 13 bases. Germline V gene sequence: CDR1 LGHDT, CDR2 YNNKEL (reference sequence). DNA for the CDR3: TGTGCCAGCAGCCATAGGTCTAGCGAGTACAATGAGCAGTTCTTC. Translated, it gives CASSHRSSEYNEQFF.

DNA for the CDR3: TGTGCCAGTAGTAACCCAACAGGGGACTCCTACGAGCAGTACTTC. Protein sequence: CASSNPTGDSYEQYF. This chain uses TRBV19 with TRBJ2-7, with 7 nucleotides matching TRBD1. V was pared by 4 bases and J by 0 bases, with 6 bases of the junction left unmatched. The V gene's germline CDR1 is LNHDA and CDR2 SQIVND (reference sequence). The length of the CDR3 is 15 residues.

The genes are TRBV29-1 and TRBJ2-7, with 9 bases fitting TRBD1. V was pared by 0 bases and J by 0 bases, with 6 bases of the junction left unmatched. There are 16 residues in the CDR3. CDR1 and CDR2 (germline): SQVTM, ANQGSEA. The CDR3 is CSVEDPGTGSSYEQYF. The CDR3 DNA is TGCAGCGTTGAAGATCCGGGGACAGGGAGCTCCTACGAGCAGTACTTC.

The rearrangement joins TRBV4-1 to TRBJ1-5; 8 nucleotides line up with TRBD1. CDR1 is MGHRA, CDR2 YSYEKL, per germline. The length of the CDR3 is 14 residues. V trimming: 5 bases; J trimming: 4 bases; junction bases outside the gene matches: 4. The CDR3 reads CASSYRQGNQPQHF. The CDR3 region has the DNA TGCGCCAGCAGCTACCGACAGGGGAATCAGCCCCAGCATTTT.

V is TRBV3-1 (or the pseudogene TRBV3-2) and J is TRBJ2-5, with a weak D call TRBD2 (5 bases). The V end lost 4 bases, the J end lost 7 bases, and 16 bases lay between the germline ends. The CDR3 loop spans 14 amino acids. The germline V gene encodes CDR1 LGHDT and CDR2 YNNKEL (reference sequence). The CDR3 DNA is TGTGCCAGCAGCCTCCGGTCTAGCCGGGGGACCCAGTACTTC. It specifies CASSLRSSRGTQYF.

This chain uses TRBV27 with TRBJ1-2; 8 nucleotides match TRBD1. Losses at the gene ends were 4 bases for V and 5 bases for J; bases not matched to a gene: 15. CDR3 length: 17 residues. CDR1 MNHEY and CDR2 SMNVEV come from the germline V gene (reference sequence). CDR3 coding DNA: TGTGCCAGCAGTTCAATGCTTCCAGGACAGGGTTCATATGGCTACACCTTC. Residues: CASSSMLPGQGSYGYTF.

The chain recombines TRBV6-5 with TRBJ1-2, with D perhaps TRBD1 (5 bases). CDR3 size: 13 residues. Germline values: CDR1 MNHEY, CDR2 SVGAGI. V was clipped by 6 bases and J by 8 bases, with 16 bases between them. Here the CDR3 DNA reads TGTGCCAGCAGGATTCAGGGTAAAGTCGGCTACACCTTC. Amino acids: CASRIQGKVGYTF.

The J gene is TRBJ1-2, the V gene TRBV28; 7 positions agree with TRBD1. Germline-derived CDR1 and CDR2 are MDHEN and SYDVKM. J was trimmed by 8 bases and V by 6 bases; bases with no gene match: 15. The length of the CDR3 is 15 residues. CDR3 DNA: TGTGCCAGCAGAACAACCGGGACAGACCTTTCCGGCTACACCTTC. It translates to CASRTTGTDLSGYTF.

The V call is TRBV27, the J call TRBJ1-1, with 7 positions matching TRBD1. Germline CDR1 is MNHEY and CDR2 is SMNVEV (reference sequence). The J segment lost 4 bases and the V segment lost 5 bases, leaving 4 bases of the junction unmatched. The CDR3 is 13 amino acids. CDR3 amino acids: CASSGNRGTEAFF. As DNA, the CDR3 is TGTGCCAGCAGTGGAAACAGGGGCACTGAAGCTTTCTTT.

V gene TRBV5-1 combines with J gene TRBJ2-1; 12 nucleotides align to TRBD2. This CDR3 comprises 16 residues. From germline, CDR1 is SGHRS and CDR2 YFSETQ. V trimming: 4 bases; J trimming: 5 bases; junction bases outside the gene matches: 7. The chain's CDR3 is CASSAGLAGIHNEQFF. The CDR3 DNA sequence: TGCGCCAGCAGCGCGGGACTAGCGGGTATACACAATGAGCAGTTCTTC.

The chain's CDR3 is CASSIQGANNEQFF. CDR3 nucleotides: TGTGCCAGTAGTATTCAGGGGGCTAATAATGAGCAGTTCTTC. The J gene is TRBJ2-1, the V gene TRBV19, with 8 bases matching TRBD1. V lost 3 bases to trimming and J lost 7 bases; unmatched junction nucleotides: 5. The CDR3 covers 14 residues. In germline, CDR1 is LNHDA, CDR2 SQIVND (reference sequence).

Worth noting for this clone: The germline gene is not matched at one end of the junction; a read error may be the cause. The chain recombines TRBV29-1 with TRBJ1-1, with 9 bases lining up with TRBD1. The CDR3 runs to 14 residues. CDR1 and CDR2 from the germline V gene are SQVTM and ANQGSEA. The CDR3 nucleotides are TGCAGCGTTGAATCTACAGGGACAGGGACTGAGGCTTTCTTT. This translates into CSVESTGTGTEAFF. Looking up the rest from reference TRBV29-1 and TRBJ1-1 gives the full variable domain: SAVISQKPSRDICQRGTSLTIQCQVDSQVTMMFWYRQQPGQSLTLIATANQGSEATYESGFVIDKFPISRPNLTFSTLTVSNMSPEDSSIYLCSVESTGTGTEAFFGQGTRLTVV.

This chain joins TRBV5-4 and TRBJ1-4; D is perhaps TRBD1 (6 bases). V lost 1 base and J 7 bases, leaving 14 bases between the germline ends. The CDR3 has 15 residues. Germline assignment: CDR1 SGHNT and CDR2 YYREEE (reference sequence). This chain's CDR3 is CASSLQAGGGEKLFF. CDR3 DNA sequence: TGTGCCAGCAGCTTGCAAGCGGGAGGGGGTGAAAAACTGTTTTTT.

On this clone: One junction end does not reproduce the germline sequence, and a read error may be involved. J is TRBJ2-5 and V is TRBV7-7; D is undetermined. The CDR3 spans 13 residues. Germline CDR1 is SSHAT and CDR2 is FNYEAQ (reference sequence). CDR3 sequence: CASSRSYQETQYF. CDR3 DNA sequence: TGTGCTAGCAGTCGGAGTTACCAAGAGACCCAGTACTTC.

The genes are TRBV20-1 and TRBJ2-1, with 8 bases matching TRBD1. The CDR3 contains 15 residues. Germline V gives CDR1 DFQATT, CDR2 SNEGSKA (reference sequence). J lost 7 bases, V lost 3 bases, and 11 bases had no gene match. CDR3 loop: CSASGEQGAENEQFF. The CDR3 region has the DNA TGCAGTGCTAGTGGGGAGCAGGGGGCTGAAAATGAGCAGTTCTTC.

CDR3 sequence (DNA): TGCGCCAGCAGCTTGAATCAAGATACGCAGTATTTT. This encodes CASSLNQDTQYF. V and J are TRBV5-1 and TRBJ2-3; D not certain. CDR3 length equals 12 residues. V lost 1 base and J lost 5, with 5 bases in between. Germline loops: CDR1 SGHRS, CDR2 YFSETQ.

The CDR3 region has the DNA TGTGCCAGTCAGACTAGCGGGCGCTCCTACGAGCAGTACGTC. It encodes CASQTSGRSYEQYV. This sequence joins TRBV2 and TRBJ2-7; TRBD2 matches 10 bases. There are 14 residues in the CDR3. The V gene end was trimmed by 9 bases and the J gene end by 0 bases; junction bases not matched to a gene: 5. Germline V lookup: CDR1 SNHLY, CDR2 FYNNEI.

This clone occurred once. The chain couples TRBV19 to TRBJ1-1; 7 bases are a match to TRBD1. The germline V gene encodes CDR1 LNHDA and CDR2 SQIVND (reference sequence). The V gene end was trimmed by 5 bases and the J gene end by 6 bases; junction bases not matched to a gene: 12. CDR3 length: 15 residues. The CDR3 here is CASSPFAQGKAEAFF. The CDR3 DNA reads as TGTGCCAGTAGTCCATTTGCACAGGGGAAAGCTGAAGCTTTCTTT.

J is TRBJ2-7 and V is TRBV7-6, with D perhaps TRBD2 (6 bases). The CDR3 totals 15 residues. Germline-derived CDR1 and CDR2 are SGHVS and FNYEAQ. V shed 4 bases and J shed 9 bases, with 22 bases lying between them. The CDR3 reads CASSSDRGGSDGQYF. As DNA, the CDR3 is TGTGCCAGCAGCTCTGATAGGGGAGGATCGGATGGGCAGTACTTC.

The V gene is TRBV29-1, the J gene TRBJ2-5; a possible D gene is TRBD2 (5 bases). Trimming took 5 bases from V and 5 from J, leaving 9 bases between them. This CDR3 spans 11 amino acids. Germline CDR1 SQVTM, CDR2 ANQGSEA. The CDR3 DNA is TGCAGCGTTACACGGGGTGAGACCCAGTACTTC. It is translated as CSVTRGETQYF.

V and J are TRBV18 and TRBJ1-1; unclear D gene. V dropped 3 bases and J dropped 4 bases, with 18 bases sitting between them. The CDR3 runs to 16 residues. Germline-derived CDR1 and CDR2 are KGHSH and LQKENI. The chain's CDR3 is CASSPREVDSGTEAFF. The CDR3 region has the DNA TGTGCCAGCTCACCCCGAGAGGTGGATTCGGGCACTGAAGCTTTCTTT.

The rearrangement uses TRBV9 and TRBJ2-1; 13 nucleotides line up with TRBD2. With V trimmed by 3 bases and J by 3 bases, 9 bases remained unmatched. The CDR3 totals 18 residues. The germline V gene encodes CDR1 SGDLS and CDR2 YYNGEE. CDR3 in DNA: TGTGCCAGCAGCGCCGGGACTAGCGGGGCCGGAGTCTACAATGAGCAGTTCTTC. This encodes CASSAGTSGAGVYNEQFF. The variable domain in full, completed from reference TRBV9 and TRBJ2-1, reads DSGVTQTPKHLITATGQRVTLRCSPRSGDLSVYWYQQSLDQGLQFLIQYYNGEERAKGNILERFSAQQFPDLHSELNLSSLELGDSALYFCASSAGTSGAGVYNEQFFGPGTRLTVL.

This chain connects TRBV6-5 to TRBJ2-5, with a weak D call TRBD1 (6 bases). V lost 6 bases to trimming and J lost 2 bases, with 16 bases between them. CDR1 and CDR2 (germline): MNHEY, SVGAGI. This CDR3 region has 15 residues. For the CDR3, the DNA is TGTGCCAGCAGGTTCCCCCGTGACAGGCAAGAGACCCAGTACTTC. This sequence encodes CASRFPRDRQETQYF.

The chain couples TRBV19 to TRBJ1-3; D gene uncertain. Deletions cut 7 bases from V and 0 bases from J, with 7 bases between. Germline loops: CDR1 LNHDA, CDR2 SQIVND (reference sequence). The CDR3 has 13 amino acids. Here the CDR3 DNA reads TGTGCCAGTATCGGCGGCTCTGGAAACACCATATATTTT. Translating gives CASIGGSGNTIYF.

This chain links TRBV6-2 or TRBV6-3 with TRBJ2-1, with 7 nucleotides matching TRBD2. This CDR3 is 15 amino acids long. V lost 5 bases, J lost 6 bases, and 10 bases stayed unmatched. In germline, CDR1 is MNHEY, CDR2 SVGEGT. CDR3 region: CASSRAGEHGNEQFF. CDR3 nucleotides: TGTGCCAGCAGTCGCGCGGGAGAGCACGGCAATGAGCAGTTCTTC.